Detailed here is one T cell receptor (beta chain). The CDR3 has 15 residues. Trimming removed 4 bases from V and 0 bases from J; junction bases left unmatched: 2. The germline CDR1 and CDR2 sequences are SGHRS and YFSETQ. The data belong to a study of radiotherapy plus CTLA-4 blockade in lung cancer. Only in-frame clones appear in the TCRdb table, and some are missing; sequencing was by immunoSEQ multiplex PCR. The table shows tens of thousands of clones, with 70% to 80% occurring only once. Specimen: peripheral blood, collected from a patient treated with radiotherapy plus ipilimumab. The TCR was taken from a human donor with non-small cell lung cancer who had a complete response to radiotherapy plus ipilimumab. V and J are TRBV5-1 and TRBJ2-7; 12 bases agree with TRBD2. The CDR3 sequence: CASSGLAGSSYEQYF. Here the CDR3 DNA reads TGCGCCAGCAGCGGACTAGCGGGGAGCTCCTACGAGCAGTACTTC. Using reference TRBV5-1 and TRBJ2-7 for the parts outside the CDR3, the full variable domain is KAGVTQTPRYLIKTRGQQVTLSCSPISGHRSVSWYQQTPGQGLQFLFEYFSETQRNKGNFPGRFSGRQFSNSRSEMNVSTLELGDSALYLCASSGLAGSSYEQYFGPGTRLTVT.